This TCR beta chain was sequenced in a study of T cells in Graves' hyperthyroidism and ophthalmopathy. Study observations and caveats: Among thyroid clonotypes expanded above 0.001, most also appeared in blood. Using 13 V-J features, a model discriminated ophthalmopathy from stable hyperthyroidism.

Authors of the study amplified TCR beta CDR3 regions from RNA transcripts. The primer set for the first-round RT-PCR of the TCR CDR3 was HTBI. TCRdb called the multiplex PCR reads again in MiXCR, with one record for every CDR3 protein. This table holds 530,000 or so distinct CDR3 sequences, 46% found once. Worth noting for this clonotype: What it binds is unknown. One base away lies a much larger clone, so this may be a sequencing read error.

Sequencing used peripheral blood or thyroid tissue (not recorded which). The source is a woman in her late teens or twenties with Graves' hyperthyroidism.

CDR3 sequence: CASSSTGAANTEAFF. The CDR3 DNA reads as TGTGCCAGCAGCTCCACCGGGGCAGCGAACACTGAAGCTTTCTTT. The J gene is TRBJ1-1, the V gene TRBV11-3; tentative D call: TRBD1 (5 bases). Germline V gene data show CDR1 as SGHNT and CDR2 as YENEEA. CDR3 length: 15 amino acids. The V and J ends lost 4 bases and 1 base respectively, with 13 bases between them.